A selection of T cell receptor beta chains follows, all from one sample in a study of OX40 agonist ivuxolimab in advanced cancers. This table comes from immunoSEQ multiplex PCR, and its TCRdb copy is limited to in-frame clones, with some not included. The data hold 60,000 to 75,000 clones, with 80% to 85% observed a single time. Source: CD4+ or CD8+ T cells sorted from blood, taken in a trial of the OX40 agonist ivuxolimab. These receptor sequences come from an adult with an advanced solid tumor such as melanoma, head and neck, liver or kidney cancer. The conserved cysteine and the conserved F or W are not part of the CDR3 here.

J gene	V gene	CDR3 protein
TRBJ1-1	TRBV28	ASSLSTGWGTEAF
TRBJ2-7	TRBV2	ASSGINYVEQY
TRBJ1-4	TRBV18	ASSPPGGGGRANEKLF
TRBJ2-7	TRBV30	AWRVPGSSYEQY
TRBJ1-1	TRBV19	ASSIILLGTEAF
TRBJ2-3	TRBV18	ASSLPSSTDTQY
TRBJ2-2	TRBV7-3	ASSLKRTVNTGELF
TRBJ2-4	TRBV10-3	AISDGQGLAKNIQY
TRBJ2-3	TRBV29-1	SVESASDTQY
TRBJ2-7	TRBV7-9	ASSHPTGIYPYEQY
TRBJ2-1	TRBV28	ASSLDSGGYNEQF
TRBJ2-1	TRBV5-1	ASSPLLDRGNEQF
TRBJ1-6	TRBV5-1	ASSSGTDYNSPLH
TRBJ1-6	TRBV30	AWSVGQSFSPLH
TRBJ2-7	TRBV4-1	ASSQDSGGSSYEQY
TRBJ2-7	TRBV5-1	ASSLDSLSYEQY
TRBJ1-3	TRBV11-2	ASSLSAPRNTIY
TRBJ1-4	TRBV12-5	ASAPDGSGEKLF
TRBJ1-1	TRBV13	ASSRLAPEAF
.	TRBV2	ARGTDPYEQY
TRBJ2-1	TRBV6-1	ASSGTEASSYNEQF
TRBJ2-7	TRBV6-5	ASKGGASLYEQY
TRBJ2-7	TRBV30	AWSLDSYEQY
TRBJ1-6	TRBV7-2	ASSPGQGRNSPLH
.	TRBV7-8	ASSLIITSGSQYEQY
TRBJ2-1	TRBV13	ASSLVGTSLWHEQF
TRBJ1-1	TRBV29-1	SVRDRDDEAF
TRBJ2-7	TRBV7-3	ASSLRGDVNEQY
TRBJ2-3	TRBV5-1	ASSRDRETDTQY
TRBJ1-2	TRBV19	ASSVRQGIRRGYGYT
TRBJ2-7	TRBV30	AWRGAGYEQY
TRBJ1-2	TRBV7-2	ASSFIPGVGGYT
TRBJ2-6	TRBV7-9	ASSLVGGGPGANVLT
TRBJ1-2	TRBV7-2	ASSLAPSRQGGDGYT
TRBJ1-1	TRBV5-1	ASSAKGRGQGRTEAF
TRBJ1-2	TRBV11-2	ASSLEDRLYYGYT
TRBJ2-2	TRBV10-3	AINLYDVRGGTGELF
TRBJ2-1	TRBV19	ASSIDPAPNEQF
TRBJ2-5	TRBV7-3	ASSSGTGGKETQY
TRBJ2-7	TRBV7-2	ASSSNSGPDEQY
TRBJ2-5	TRBV2	ASSGRGRETQY
TRBJ2-1	TRBV7-3	ASSLWTSGSSYNEQF
TRBJ2-6	TRBV6-6	ASSGGANVLT
TRBJ2-7	TRBV19	ASSILGISGRHEQY
TRBJ2-5	TRBV9	ASTAWLGQY
TRBJ2-7	TRBV4-2	ASSQEVAREQY
TRBJ1-1	TRBV6-6	ASSYPTARSLEAF
TRBJ1-6	TRBV9	ASSVAFDRGGLALH
TRBJ2-5	TRBV5-1	ASSLSGGTQETQY
TRBJ2-1	TRBV7-2	ASSLELPVSYNEQF
.	TRBV14	ASSHRWQGRGEQY
TRBJ2-1	TRBV7-6	ASSLEQAGAENEQF
TRBJ2-1	TRBV12-5	ASGLVLRGSGSYNEQF
TRBJ2-7	TRBV7-9	ASSQDLSYEQY
TRBJ2-3	TRBV12-5	ASGLAPAPGTQY
TRBJ1-1	TRBV7-9	ASSLRELTGGEAF
TRBJ2-2	TRBV7-3	ASRRDSRNTGELF